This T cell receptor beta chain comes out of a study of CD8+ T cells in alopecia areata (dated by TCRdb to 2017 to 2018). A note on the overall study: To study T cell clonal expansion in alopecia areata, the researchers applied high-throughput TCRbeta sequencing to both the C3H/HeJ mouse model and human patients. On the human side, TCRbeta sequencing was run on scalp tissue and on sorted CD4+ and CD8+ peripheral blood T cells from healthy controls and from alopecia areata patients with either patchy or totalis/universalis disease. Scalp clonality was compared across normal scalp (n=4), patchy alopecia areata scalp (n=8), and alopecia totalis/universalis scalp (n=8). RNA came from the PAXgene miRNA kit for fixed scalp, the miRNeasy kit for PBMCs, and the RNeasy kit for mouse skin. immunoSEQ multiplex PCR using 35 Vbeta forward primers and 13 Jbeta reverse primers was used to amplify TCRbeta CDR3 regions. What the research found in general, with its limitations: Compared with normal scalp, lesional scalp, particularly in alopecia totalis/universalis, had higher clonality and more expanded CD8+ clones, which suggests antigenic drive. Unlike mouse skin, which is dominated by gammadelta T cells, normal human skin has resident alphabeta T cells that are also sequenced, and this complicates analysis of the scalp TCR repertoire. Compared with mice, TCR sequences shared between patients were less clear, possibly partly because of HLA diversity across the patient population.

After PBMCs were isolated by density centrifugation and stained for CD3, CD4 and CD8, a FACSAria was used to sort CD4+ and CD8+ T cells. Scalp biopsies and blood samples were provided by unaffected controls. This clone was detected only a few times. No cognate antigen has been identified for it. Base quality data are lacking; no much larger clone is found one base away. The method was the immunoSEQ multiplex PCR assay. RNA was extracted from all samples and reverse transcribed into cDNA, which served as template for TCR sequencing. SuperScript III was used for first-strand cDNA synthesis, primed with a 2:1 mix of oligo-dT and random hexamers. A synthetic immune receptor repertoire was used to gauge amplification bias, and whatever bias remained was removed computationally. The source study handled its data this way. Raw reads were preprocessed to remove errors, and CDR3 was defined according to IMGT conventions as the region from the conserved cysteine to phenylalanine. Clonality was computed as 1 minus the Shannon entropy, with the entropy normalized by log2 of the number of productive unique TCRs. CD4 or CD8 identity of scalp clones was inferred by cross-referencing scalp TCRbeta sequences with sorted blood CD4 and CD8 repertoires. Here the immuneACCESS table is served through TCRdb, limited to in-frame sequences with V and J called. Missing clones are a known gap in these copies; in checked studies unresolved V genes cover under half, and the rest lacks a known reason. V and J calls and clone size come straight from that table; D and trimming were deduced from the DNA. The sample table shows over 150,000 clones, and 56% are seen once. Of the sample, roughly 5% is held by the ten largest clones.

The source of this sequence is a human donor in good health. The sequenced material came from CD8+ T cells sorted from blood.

Here the CDR3 is given as CASSQTRNTEAFF. The DNA sequence reads TGCGCCAGCAGCCAAACGAGGAACACTGAAGCTTTCTTT. The chain uses TRBV4-1 and TRBJ1-1; the D gene assignment is ambiguous. CDR1 and CDR2, looked up from the germline V gene, are MGHRA and YSYEKL. Cut back by 2 bases and 1 base, the V and J ends lie 5 bases apart. Counted from cysteine to phenylalanine, this CDR3 has 13 amino acids. The entry retains the CDR3 DNA only, 39 bases that are in frame from base 1.